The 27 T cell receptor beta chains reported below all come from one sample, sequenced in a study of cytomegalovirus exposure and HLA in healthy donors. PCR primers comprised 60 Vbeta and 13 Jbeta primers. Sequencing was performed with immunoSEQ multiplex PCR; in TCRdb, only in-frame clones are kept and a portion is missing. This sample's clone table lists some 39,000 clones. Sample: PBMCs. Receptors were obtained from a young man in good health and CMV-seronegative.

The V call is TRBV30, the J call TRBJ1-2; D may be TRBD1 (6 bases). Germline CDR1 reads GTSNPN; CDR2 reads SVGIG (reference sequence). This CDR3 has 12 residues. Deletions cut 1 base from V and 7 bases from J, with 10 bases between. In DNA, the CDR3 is TGTGCCTGGAGTGCCGGGACAAGTGGCTACACCTTC. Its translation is CAWSAGTSGYTF.

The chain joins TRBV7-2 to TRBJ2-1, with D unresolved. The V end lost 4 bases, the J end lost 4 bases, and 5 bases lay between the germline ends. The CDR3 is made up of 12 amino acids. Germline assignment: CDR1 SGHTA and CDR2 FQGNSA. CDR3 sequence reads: CASSSFYNEQFF. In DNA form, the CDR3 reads TGTGCCAGCAGCTCGTTTTACAATGAGCAGTTCTTC.

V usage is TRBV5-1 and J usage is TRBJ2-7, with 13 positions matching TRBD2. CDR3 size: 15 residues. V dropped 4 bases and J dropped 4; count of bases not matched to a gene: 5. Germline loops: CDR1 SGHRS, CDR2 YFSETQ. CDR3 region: CASSRETSGGYEQYF. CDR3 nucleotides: TGCGCCAGCAGCCGGGAGACTAGCGGGGGGTACGAGCAGTACTTC.

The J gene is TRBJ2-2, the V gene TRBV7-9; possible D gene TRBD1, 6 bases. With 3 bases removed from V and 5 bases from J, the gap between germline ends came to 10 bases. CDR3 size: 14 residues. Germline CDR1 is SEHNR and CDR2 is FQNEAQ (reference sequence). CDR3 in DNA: TGTGCCAGCAGCTTGACAGGTGGTACCGGGGAGCTGTTTTTT. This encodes CASSLTGGTGELFF.

CDR3: CASSEGTGSGSPLHF. The CDR3 nucleotides read TGTGCCAGCAGTGAGGGGACAGGGTCGGGTTCACCCCTCCACTTT. The chain couples TRBV25-1 to TRBJ1-6, with 9 bases identical to TRBD1. Per the germline V gene, CDR1 is MGHDK and CDR2 is SYGVNS. With 3 bases clipped from V and 9 bases from J, the junction kept 6 bases outside the gene matches. The CDR3 has 15 residues. The full variable domain, its missing parts supplied by reference TRBV25-1 and TRBJ1-6, is EADIYQTPRYLVIGTGKKITLECSQTMGHDKMYWYQQDPGMELHLIHYSYGVNSTEKGDLSSESTVSRIRTEHFPLTLESARPSHTSQYLCASSEGTGSGSPLHFGNGTRLTVT.

The CDR3: CASSLVQEQFF. CDR3 sequence (DNA): TGTGCCAGCAGCTTGGTTCAAGAGCAGTTCTTC. The chain employs TRBV5-6 and TRBJ2-1, with D hard to call. The CDR3 totals 11 residues. V lost 0 bases and J lost 10, with 5 bases in between. The V gene's germline CDR1 is SGHDT and CDR2 YYEEEE.

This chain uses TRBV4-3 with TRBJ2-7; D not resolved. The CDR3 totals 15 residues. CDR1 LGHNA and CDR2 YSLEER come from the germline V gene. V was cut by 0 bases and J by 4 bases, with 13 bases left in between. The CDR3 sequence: CASSQDSAQGYEQYF. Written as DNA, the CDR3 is TGCGCCAGCAGCCAAGACAGCGCACAAGGATACGAGCAGTACTTC.

The CDR3, as DNA: TGTGCCAGCAGTGACGGGACAGTGAACACTGAAGCTTTCTTT. This gives the protein CASSDGTVNTEAFF. The gene calls are TRBV6-5 and TRBJ1-1; 7 bases are shared with TRBD1. CDR1 is MNHEY and CDR2 is SVGAGI in the germline V gene. V lost 5 bases to trimming and J lost 0 bases; unmatched junction nucleotides: 3. CDR3 length equals 14 residues.

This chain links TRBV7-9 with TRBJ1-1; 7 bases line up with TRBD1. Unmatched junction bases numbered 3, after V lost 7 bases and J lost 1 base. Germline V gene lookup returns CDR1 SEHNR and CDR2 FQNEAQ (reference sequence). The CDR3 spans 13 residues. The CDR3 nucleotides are TGTGCCAGCACCAGGACAGGGAACACTGAAGCTTTCTTT. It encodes CASTRTGNTEAFF.

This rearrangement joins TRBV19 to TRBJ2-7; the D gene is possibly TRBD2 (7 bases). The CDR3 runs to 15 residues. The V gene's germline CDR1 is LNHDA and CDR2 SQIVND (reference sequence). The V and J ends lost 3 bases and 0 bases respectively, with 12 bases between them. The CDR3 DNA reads TGTGCCAGTAGTATTACGGGGGGCGACTCCTACGAGCAGTACTTC. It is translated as CASSITGGDSYEQYF.

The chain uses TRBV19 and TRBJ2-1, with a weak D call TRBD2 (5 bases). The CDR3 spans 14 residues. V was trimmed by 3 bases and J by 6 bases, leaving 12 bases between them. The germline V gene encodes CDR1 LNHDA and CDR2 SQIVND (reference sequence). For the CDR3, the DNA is TGTGCCAGTAGTATCCTAACTAGTGCCAATGAGCAGTTCTTC. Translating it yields CASSILTSANEQFF.

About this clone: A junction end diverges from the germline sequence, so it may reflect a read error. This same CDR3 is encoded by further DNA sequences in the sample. This CDR3 reads CASSRAGGAYSPLHF. The CDR3 coding sequence is TGCGCCAGCAGCCGGGCGGGGGGCGCATATTCACCCCTACACTTT. The chain couples TRBV4-1 to TRBJ1-6; D is possibly TRBD1 (6 bases). The germline V gene has CDR1 MGHRA and CDR2 YSYEKL. The CDR3 spans 15 residues.

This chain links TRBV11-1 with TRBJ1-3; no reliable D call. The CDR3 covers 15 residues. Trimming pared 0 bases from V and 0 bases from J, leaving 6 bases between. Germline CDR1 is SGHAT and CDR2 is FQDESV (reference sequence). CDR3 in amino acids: CASSLADFSGNTIYF. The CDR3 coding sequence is TGTGCCAGCAGCTTAGCCGACTTCTCTGGAAACACCATATATTTT.

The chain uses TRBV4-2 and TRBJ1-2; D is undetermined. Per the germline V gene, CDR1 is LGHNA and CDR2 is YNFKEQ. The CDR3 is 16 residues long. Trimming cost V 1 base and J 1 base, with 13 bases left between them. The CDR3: CASSQGEAVNNYGYTF. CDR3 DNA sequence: TGTGCCAGCAGCCAAGGCGAGGCGGTTAATAACTATGGCTACACCTTC.

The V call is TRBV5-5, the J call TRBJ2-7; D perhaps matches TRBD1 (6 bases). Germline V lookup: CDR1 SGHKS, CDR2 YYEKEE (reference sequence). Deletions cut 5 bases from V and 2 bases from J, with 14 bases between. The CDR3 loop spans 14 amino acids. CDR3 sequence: CASRSDRTPYEQYF. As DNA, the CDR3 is TGTGCCAGCAGATCCGACAGGACCCCCTACGAGCAGTACTTC.

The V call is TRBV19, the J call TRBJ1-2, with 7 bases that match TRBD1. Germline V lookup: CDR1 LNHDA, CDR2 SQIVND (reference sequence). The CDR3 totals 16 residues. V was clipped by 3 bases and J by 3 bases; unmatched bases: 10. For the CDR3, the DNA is TGTGCCAGTAGTATTTATTTAGGGGGCGCTTACTATGGCTACACCTTC. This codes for CASSIYLGGAYYGYTF.

CDR3 region: CASAAQGGLSGELFF. CDR3 sequence (DNA): TGTGCCAGCGCAGCGCAGGGAGGTTTAAGCGGGGAGCTGTTTTTT. J is TRBJ2-2 and V is TRBV6-5, with TRBD2 as a possible D gene (6 bases). The V gene lost 8 bases and the J gene lost 7 bases, with 20 bases spanning the gap. Germline-derived CDR1 and CDR2 are MNHEY and SVGAGI. There are 15 residues in the CDR3.

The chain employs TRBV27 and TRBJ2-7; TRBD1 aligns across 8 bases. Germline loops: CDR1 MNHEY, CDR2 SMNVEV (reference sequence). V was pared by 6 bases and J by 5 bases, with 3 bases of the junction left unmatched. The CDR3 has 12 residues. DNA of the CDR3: TGTGCCAGCAGCACAGGGGGAAACGAGCAGTACTTC. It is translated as CASSTGGNEQYF.

CDR3 sequence (DNA): TGCGCCAGCAGCTTCGGGACTAGCGGGAGGGCCGGAGATACGCAGTATTTT. Its protein is CASSFGTSGRAGDTQYF. This chain links TRBV5-1 with TRBJ2-3, with 16 bases aligning to TRBD2. V was pared by 2 bases and J by 5 bases, with 5 bases of the junction left unmatched. From germline, CDR1 is SGHRS and CDR2 YFSETQ. CDR3 size: 17 residues.

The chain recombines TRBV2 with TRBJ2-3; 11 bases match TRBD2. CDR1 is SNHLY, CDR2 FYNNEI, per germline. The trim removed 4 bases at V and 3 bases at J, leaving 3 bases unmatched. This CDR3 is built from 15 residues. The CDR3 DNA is TGTGCCAGCAGTGGACTAGCGGGGCCAACAGATACGCAGTATTTT. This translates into CASSGLAGPTDTQYF.

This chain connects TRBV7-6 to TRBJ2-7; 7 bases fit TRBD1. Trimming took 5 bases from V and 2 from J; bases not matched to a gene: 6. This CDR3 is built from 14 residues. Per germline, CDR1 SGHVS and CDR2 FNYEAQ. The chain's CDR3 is CASSPETGPYEQYF. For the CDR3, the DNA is TGTGCCAGCAGCCCTGAGACAGGGCCCTACGAGCAGTACTTC.

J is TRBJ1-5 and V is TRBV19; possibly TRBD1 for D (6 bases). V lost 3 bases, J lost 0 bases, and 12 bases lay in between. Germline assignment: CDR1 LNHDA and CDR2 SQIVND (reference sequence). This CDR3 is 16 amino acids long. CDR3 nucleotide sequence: TGTGCCAGTAGTATCCGGACAGTCCCTAGCAATCAGCCCCAGCATTTT. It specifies CASSIRTVPSNQPQHF.

CDR3 sequence (DNA): TGCGCCAGCAGCCATTCCGGACAGGGGACAGAGACCCAGTACTTC. Protein: CASSHSGQGTETQYF. V is TRBV4-1 and J is TRBJ2-5, with 9 nucleotides matching TRBD1. Germline V lookup: CDR1 MGHRA, CDR2 YSYEKL. With V trimmed by 3 bases and J by 4 bases, 6 bases remained unmatched. The CDR3 has 15 residues.

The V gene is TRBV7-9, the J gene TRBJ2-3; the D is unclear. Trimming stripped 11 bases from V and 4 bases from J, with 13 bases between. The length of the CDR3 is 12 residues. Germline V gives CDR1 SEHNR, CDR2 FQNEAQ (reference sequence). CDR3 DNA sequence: TGTGCCGCAGCCCAGCGTTCAGATACGCAGTATTTT. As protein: CAAAQRSDTQYF.

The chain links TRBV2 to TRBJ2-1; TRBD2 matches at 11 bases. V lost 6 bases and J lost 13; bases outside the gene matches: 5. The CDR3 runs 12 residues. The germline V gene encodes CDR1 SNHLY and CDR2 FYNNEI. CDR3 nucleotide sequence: TGTGCCAGCAGAGTACTAGCGGGAGATCAGTTCTTC. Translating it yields CASRVLAGDQFF.

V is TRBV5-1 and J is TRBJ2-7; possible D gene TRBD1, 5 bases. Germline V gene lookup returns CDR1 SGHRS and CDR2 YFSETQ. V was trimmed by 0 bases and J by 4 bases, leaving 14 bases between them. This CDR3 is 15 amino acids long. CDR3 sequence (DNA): TGCGCCAGCAGCTTGGAGGGCAGGGAACAATACGAGCAGTACTTC. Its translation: CASSLEGREQYEQYF.

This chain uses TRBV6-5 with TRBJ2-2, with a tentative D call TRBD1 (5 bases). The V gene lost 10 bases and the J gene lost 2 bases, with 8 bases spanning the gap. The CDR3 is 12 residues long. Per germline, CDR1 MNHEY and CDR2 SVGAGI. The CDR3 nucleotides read TGTGCCACAGGGCTTAACACCGGGGAGCTGTTTTTT. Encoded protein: CATGLNTGELFF.